The clone carrying this T cell receptor (beta chain) was seen ten or more times. Amplification of TCR beta CDR3 regions used RNA as the template. The HTBI primer set served for first-round RT-PCR of the TCR CDR3. TCRdb re-called the multiplex PCR reads through MiXCR, storing one row per CDR3 protein. The table shows under 200,000 distinct CDR3 sequences, with approximately 9% occurring only once. The CDR3 is 13 residues long. Trimming stripped 6 bases from V and 6 bases from J, with 13 bases between. Germline loops: CDR1 SNHLY, CDR2 FYNNEI. The data were taken from a study of T cells in Graves' hyperthyroidism and ophthalmopathy.

The sequence derives from a woman younger than 30 with Graves' hyperthyroidism that later progressed to Graves' ophthalmopathy. Sequenced: blood. This rearrangement joins TRBV2 to TRBJ2-3; no firm D call. The CDR3 here is CASRQTLVDTQYF. The CDR3 DNA sequence: TGTGCCAGCAGGCAGACCCTCGTGGATACGCAGTATTTT.